A selection of T cell receptor beta chains follows, all from one sample in a study of T-cell reconstitution after alpha-beta-depleted transplantation in children. TCRdb analysed the PCR reads with MiXCR anew, one entry per CDR3 protein. The table records about 460,000 distinct CDR3 sequences, over 9.5% of them present only once. The sample was PBMCs, taken before TCRalphabeta/CD19-depleted stem cell transplant. These TCRs come from a child aged 2-15 years with inherited bone marrow failure, due to receive a stem cell transplant. Each CDR3 is given with its conserved first and last residue. The D gene is left open where the match is weak. Not every row has a clone size; where given, it reads once, few, many or a size class.

d_call	v_call	clone_size	j_call	cdr3_nt	cdr3_aa
TRBD2	TRBV6-5	many	TRBJ2-2	TGTGCCACCGGGACTAGCGGGAGGGCCGTGAACACCGGGGAGCTGTTTTTT	CATGTSGRAVNTGELFF
TRBD2	TRBV6-2/TRBV6-3	.	TRBJ2-1	TGTGCCAGCAGTTACTTCTGGCTAGCGGGTACCTACAATGAGCAGTTCTTC	CASSYFWLAGTYNEQFF
TRBD1	TRBV10-3	few	TRBJ2-7	TGTGCCATCAGCTGGACAGGACCGTACGAGCAGTACTTC	CAISWTGPYEQYF
.	TRBV12-3/TRBV12-4	many	TRBJ2-5	TGTGCCAGCAGTTTGAGGACAGTAGAGACCCAGTACTTC	CASSLRTVETQYF
TRBD2	TRBV4-3	few	TRBJ2-1	TGCGCCAGCAGCCCCAGGCGGGAGTCCAATGAGCAGTTCTTC	CASSPRRESNEQFF
TRBD1	TRBV20-1	.	TRBJ1-2	TGCAGTGCTAGAGGCCAAACAGGGGGCGACTATGGCTACACCTTC	CSARGQTGGDYGYTF
TRBD2	TRBV9	many	TRBJ2-7	TGTGCCAGCAGCGTCGGACTAGCGGGAGGGCAAAACTCCTACGAGCAGTACTTC	CASSVGLAGGQNSYEQYF
.	TRBV10-3	many	TRBJ2-3	TGTGCCATCAGTAGGACAGAAGTCACAGATACGCAGTATTTT	CAISRTEVTDTQYF
TRBD2	TRBV20-1	few	TRBJ2-3	TGCAGTGCTGCCCCGGAACTAGCGGGAGGGGGAGATACGCAGTATTTT	CSAAPELAGGGDTQYF
.	TRBV29-1	.	TRBJ2-4	TGCAGCGCGAGGGAGGAAAACATTCAGTACTTC	CSAREENIQYF
.	TRBV6-1	many	TRBJ1-2	TGTGCCAGCAGTGAATCCAGGGGCGCTAACTATGGCTACACCTTC	CASSESRGANYGYTF
.	TRBV6-6	.	TRBJ1-2	TGTGCCAGCAGTTACGGCACCTACTATGACTACACCTTC	CASSYGTYYDYTF
TRBD2	TRBV5-4	many	TRBJ2-1	TGTGCCAGCATCGCAGCGGGAGCGGGCGCTAATGAGCAGTTCTTC	CASIAAGAGANEQFF
.	TRBV20-1	many	TRBJ1-6	TGCAGTGCTAGGAGGGCACCTCATAATTCACCCCTCCACTTT	CSARRAPHNSPLHF
.	TRBV2	many	TRBJ2-5	TGTGCCAGCAGCAGACCTTGGGAGACCCAGTACTTC	CASSRPWETQYF
TRBD1	TRBV28	.	TRBJ1-1	TGTGCCAGCAGTTCCTGGACAGGGGTGAACACTGAAGCTTTCTTT	CASSSWTGVNTEAFF
TRBD2	TRBV29-1	many	TRBJ2-1	TGCAGCGTTGTCTTAGGACTAGCGGGGGGATACAATGAGCAGTTCTTC	CSVVLGLAGGYNEQFF
TRBD2	TRBV29-1	many	TRBJ2-1	TGCAGCGGTAGACTAGCTGCACCCTACAATGAGCAGTTCTTC	CSGRLAAPYNEQFF
TRBD2	TRBV7-2	many	TRBJ2-1	TGTGCCAGCAGGTCGACTAGCGGTGAGCAGTTCTTC	CASRSTSGEQFF
.	TRBV5-1	few	TRBJ1-1	TGCGCCAGCAGTTTGGGGCAGCTCGGGGGCGCGTACACTGAAGCTTTCTTT	CASSLGQLGGAYTEAFF
.	TRBV7-9	many	TRBJ2-7	TGTGCCAGCAGCATCGGGACCATCTACGAGCAGTACTTC	CASSIGTIYEQYF
TRBD2	TRBV19	few	TRBJ2-7	TGTGCCAGTAGTATAGGAAGCGGGGGCTCCTACGAGCAGTACTTC	CASSIGSGGSYEQYF
.	TRBV6-2/TRBV6-3	many	TRBJ2-3	TGTGCCAGCAGTTTCCACATAGAAGGGAGTGAAGATACGCAGTATTTT	CASSFHIEGSEDTQYF
.	TRBV5-1	many	TRBJ2-5	TGCGCCAGCAGCTTGGAGCGGCTAGGCCAAGAGACCCAGTACTTC	CASSLERLGQETQYF
.	TRBV10-3	.	TRBJ2-7	TGTGCCATCAGTGAGTCGTCCCACTACGAGCAGTACTTC	CAISESSHYEQYF
.	TRBV4-3	many	TRBJ2-1	TGCGCCAGCAGCCAAGAGCCAAGTAGGAATGAGCAGTTCTTC	CASSQEPSRNEQFF
TRBD2	TRBV9	many	TRBJ2-5	TGTGCCAGCAGCGTAGGGGGGGGAGGCGAGACCCAGTACTTC	CASSVGGGGETQYF
.	TRBV28	many	TRBJ1-1	TGTGCCAGCAGTGTGACAGGCTACATGAACACTGAAGCTTTCTTT	CASSVTGYMNTEAFF
TRBD2	TRBV5-4	many	TRBJ2-1	TGTGCCAGCAGCATACCTACCGGGACTAGCCAAGACAATGAGCAGTTCTTC	CASSIPTGTSQDNEQFF
TRBD1	TRBV5-4	once	TRBJ2-7	TGTGCCAGCAGCCGGGGACAGGGGTTCTCCTACGAGCAGTACTTC	CASSRGQGFSYEQYF
.	TRBV19	.	TRBJ2-1	TGTGCCAGTAGTATCCGAGTGAATGAGCAGTTCTTC	CASSIRVNEQFF